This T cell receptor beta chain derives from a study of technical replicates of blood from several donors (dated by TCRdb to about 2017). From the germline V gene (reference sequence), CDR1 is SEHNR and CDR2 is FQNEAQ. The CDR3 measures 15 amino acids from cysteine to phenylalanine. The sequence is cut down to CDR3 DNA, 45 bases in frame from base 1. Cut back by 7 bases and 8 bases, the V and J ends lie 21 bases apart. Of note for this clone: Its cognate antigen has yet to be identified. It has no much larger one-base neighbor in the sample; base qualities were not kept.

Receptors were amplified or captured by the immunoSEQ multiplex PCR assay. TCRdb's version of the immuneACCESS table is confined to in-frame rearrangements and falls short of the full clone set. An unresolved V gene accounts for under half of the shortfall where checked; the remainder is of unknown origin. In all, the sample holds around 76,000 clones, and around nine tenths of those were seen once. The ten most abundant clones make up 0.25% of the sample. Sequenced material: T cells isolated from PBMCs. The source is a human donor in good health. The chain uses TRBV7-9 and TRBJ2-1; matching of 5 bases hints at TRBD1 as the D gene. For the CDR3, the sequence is CASTLQALKWDEQFF. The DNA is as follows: TGTGCCAGCACCCTACAGGCGTTAAAATGGGATGAGCAGTTCTTC. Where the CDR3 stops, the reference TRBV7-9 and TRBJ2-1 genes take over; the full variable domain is DTGVSQNPRHKITKRGQNVTFRCDPISEHNRLYWYRQTLGQGPEFLTYFQNEAQLEKSRLLSDRFSAERPKGSFSTLEIQRTEQGDSAMYLCASTLQALKWDEQFFGPGTRLTVL.